This TCR beta chain was captured in a study of T cell responses to AZD1222 COVID-19 vaccine. Study findings and constraints: All repertoire sampling was performed exclusively after the peak T cell response. Spike-wide vaccine-associated CD4 TCRs dominated at 160-218 and 743-854.

The assay was immunoSEQ multiplex PCR, and TCRdb's table has in-frame clones only and misses some. Of some 140,000 clones listed, 93% are singletons. Concerning this clone: Its antigen remains unknown.

V shed 6 bases, J shed 9 bases, and the junction held 8 bases outside the gene matches. There are 13 residues in the CDR3. The sequenced sample was peripheral blood, obtained on day 0 of AZD1222 vaccination. The receptor was isolated from an adult in good health. The chain joins TRBV12-3 or TRBV12-4 to TRBJ2-1; 7 bases map to TRBD1. The CDR3 nucleotides read TGTGCCAGCAGCCGTCGACAGGGAATTGAGCAGTTCTTC. This translates into CASSRRQGIEQFF.